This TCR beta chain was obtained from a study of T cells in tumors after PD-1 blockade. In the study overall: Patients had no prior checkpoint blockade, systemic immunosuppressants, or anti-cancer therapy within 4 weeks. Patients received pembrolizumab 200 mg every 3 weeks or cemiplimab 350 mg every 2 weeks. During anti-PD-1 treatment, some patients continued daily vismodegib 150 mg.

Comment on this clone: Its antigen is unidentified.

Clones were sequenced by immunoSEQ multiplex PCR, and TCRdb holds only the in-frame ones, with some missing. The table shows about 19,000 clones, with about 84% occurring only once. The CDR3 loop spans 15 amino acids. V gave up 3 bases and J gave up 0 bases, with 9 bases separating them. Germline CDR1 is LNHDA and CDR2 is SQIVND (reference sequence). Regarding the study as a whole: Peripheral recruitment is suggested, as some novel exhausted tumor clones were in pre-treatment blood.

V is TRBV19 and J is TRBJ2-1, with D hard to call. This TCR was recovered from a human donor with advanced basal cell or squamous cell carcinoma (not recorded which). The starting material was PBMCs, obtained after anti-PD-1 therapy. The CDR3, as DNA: TGTGCCAGTAGTATGGGCCAGAGCTCCTACAATGAGCAGTTCTTC. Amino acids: CASSMGQSSYNEQFF.